Included here is one TCR beta chain sequence, with context. The target antigen is unknown. This sample was taken from a study of T cells in localized non-small cell lung cancer. General study points: Heterogeneity stays possible, as sequencing covered only one tumor region. A median of approximately 50 of the top 100 tumor clones appeared in adjacent lung, which was paired and uninvolved. Tumor trailed uninvolved adjacent lung in T cell clonality, which peaked there.

Produced via immunoSEQ multiplex PCR; TCRdb's table is partial and in-frame only. In the table there are tens of thousands of clones, just over 85% of which are singletons. Germline CDR1 GTSNPN, CDR2 SVGIG (reference sequence). V lost 3 bases, J lost 2 bases, and 11 bases lay in between. CDR3 length: 14 residues. The sequenced sample was peripheral blood, obtained before any cancer treatment. The chain carries TRBV30 and TRBJ2-1; D is unresolved. The source is a male donor at least 60 years old with stage III squamous cell lung carcinoma. The DNA for the CDR3 is TGTGCCTGGAGGGCAGGCAGTCCCTACAATGAGCAGTTCTTC. It specifies CAWRAGSPYNEQFF.